The 5 T cell receptor beta chains reported below all come from one sample, sequenced in a study of T cell responses to AZD1222 COVID-19 vaccine. Data came from immunoSEQ multiplex PCR; TCRdb stores just in-frame clones and leaves some out. The repertoire includes about 49,000 clones, 70% to 85% of them detected once, and approximately 22% sits in the top ten. The sample consisted of peripheral blood, taken on day 0 of MenACWY control vaccination. The receptors stem from an adult in good health.

V and J are TRBV6-4 and TRBJ2-2; no clear D gene. CDR1 and CDR2 (germline): MRHNA, SNTAGT. Between the trimmed V and J ends, which lost 4 bases and 5 bases, there was a span of 5 bases. The CDR3 contains 12 residues. The CDR3 reads CASSGTTGELFF. CDR3 in DNA: TGTGCCAGCAGTGGTACGACCGGGGAGCTGTTTTTT.

The rearrangement uses TRBV5-1 and TRBJ1-6; 10 positions match TRBD1. The V gene's germline CDR1 is SGHRS and CDR2 YFSETQ. With V trimmed by 0 bases and J by 5 bases, 2 bases remained unmatched. This CDR3 contains 16 residues. The CDR3 region has the DNA TGCGCCAGCAGCTTGGCGGGACAGGGGAATAATTCACCCCTCCACTTT. Encoded protein: CASSLAGQGNNSPLHF.

The chain links TRBV5-1 to TRBJ2-7, with D unresolved. Germline V gene sequence: CDR1 SGHRS, CDR2 YFSETQ. Trimming took 0 bases from V and 5 from J, leaving 12 bases between them. The length of the CDR3 is 14 residues. As DNA, the CDR3 is TGCGCCAGCAGCTTGGACCCAGGATTCAACGAGCAGTACTTC. Its translation: CASSLDPGFNEQYF. The variable domain in full, with the rest retrieved from reference TRBV5-1 and TRBJ2-7, is KAGVTQTPRYLIKTRGQQVTLSCSPISGHRSVSWYQQTPGQGLQFLFEYFSETQRNKGNFPGRFSGRQFSNSRSEMNVSTLELGDSALYLCASSLDPGFNEQYFGPGTRLTVT.

For the CDR3, the DNA is TGTGCCAGTCGACAGGGGGATGGTGGCTACACCTTC. Amino acids: CASRQGDGGYTF. The V gene is TRBV19, the J gene TRBJ1-2; 9 nucleotides line up with TRBD1. There are 12 residues in the CDR3. CDR1 and CDR2 (germline): LNHDA, SQIVND (reference sequence). With V trimmed by 8 bases and J by 7 bases, 5 bases remained unmatched.

The chain recombines TRBV18 with TRBJ2-1; D remains unclear. This CDR3 spans 15 amino acids. Germline CDR1 and CDR2: KGHSH and LQKENI. The V end lost 1 base, the J end lost 0 bases, and 7 bases lay between the germline ends. CDR3 in DNA: TGTGCCAGCTCACCACGGGTGAGCTCCTACAATGAGCAGTTCTTC. Translated: CASSPRVSSYNEQFF. Looking up the rest from reference TRBV18 and TRBJ2-1 gives the full variable domain: NAGVMQNPRHLVRRRGQEARLRCSPMKGHSHVYWYRQLPEEGLKFMVYLQKENIIDESGMPKERFSAEFPKEGPSILRIQQVVRGDSAAYFCASSPRVSSYNEQFFGPGTRLTVL.